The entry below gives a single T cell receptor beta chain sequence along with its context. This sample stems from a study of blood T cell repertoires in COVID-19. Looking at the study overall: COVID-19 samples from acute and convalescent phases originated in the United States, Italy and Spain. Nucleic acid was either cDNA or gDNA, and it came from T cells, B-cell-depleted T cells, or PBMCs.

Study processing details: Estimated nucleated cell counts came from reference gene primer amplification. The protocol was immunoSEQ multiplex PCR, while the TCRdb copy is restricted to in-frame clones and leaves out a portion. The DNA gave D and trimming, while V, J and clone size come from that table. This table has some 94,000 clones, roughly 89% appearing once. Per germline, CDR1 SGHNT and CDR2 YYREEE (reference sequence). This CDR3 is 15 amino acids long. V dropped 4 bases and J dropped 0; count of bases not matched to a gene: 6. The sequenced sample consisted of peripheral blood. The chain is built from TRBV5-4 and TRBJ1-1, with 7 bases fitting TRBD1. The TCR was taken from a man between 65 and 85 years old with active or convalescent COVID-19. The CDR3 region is CASSRTRGVNTEAFF. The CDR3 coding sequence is TGTGCCAGCAGCCGGACCAGGGGGGTGAACACTGAAGCTTTCTTT.